The 2 T cell receptor beta chains given below trace back to one sample, sequenced in a study of blood T cell repertoires in COVID-19. Here immunoSEQ multiplex PCR was the method, and the copy in TCRdb shows in-frame clones only, minus some. The sample lists 110,000 or so clones, about 85% occurring once. Input material: peripheral blood. The receptor set was obtained from a human donor in a cohort sampled during active COVID-19.

The gene calls are TRBV5-4 and TRBJ2-3; D not resolved. The V end lost 2 bases, the J end lost 4 bases, and 5 bases lay between the germline ends. The CDR3 totals 12 residues. Germline V gene lookup returns CDR1 SGHNT and CDR2 YYREEE (reference sequence). The CDR3 bases are TGTGCCAGCAGCTTTGAGGCAGATACGCAGTATTTT. It translates to CASSFEADTQYF.

The chain couples TRBV7-2 to TRBJ1-2; D gene unclear. Per the germline V gene, CDR1 is SGHTA and CDR2 is FQGNSA. The CDR3 has 14 amino acids. The V gene lost 5 bases and the J gene lost 4 bases, with 14 bases spanning the gap. DNA for the CDR3: TGTGCCAGCAGCGGCGACAAGAGTCGCTATGGCTACACCTTC. Residues: CASSGDKSRYGYTF. Looking up the rest from reference TRBV7-2 and TRBJ1-2 gives the full variable domain: GAGVSQSPSNKVTEKGKDVELRCDPISGHTALYWYRQSLGQGLEFLIYFQGNSAPDKSGLPSDRFSAERTGGSVSTLTIQRTQQEDSAVYLCASSGDKSRYGYTFGSGTRLTVV.